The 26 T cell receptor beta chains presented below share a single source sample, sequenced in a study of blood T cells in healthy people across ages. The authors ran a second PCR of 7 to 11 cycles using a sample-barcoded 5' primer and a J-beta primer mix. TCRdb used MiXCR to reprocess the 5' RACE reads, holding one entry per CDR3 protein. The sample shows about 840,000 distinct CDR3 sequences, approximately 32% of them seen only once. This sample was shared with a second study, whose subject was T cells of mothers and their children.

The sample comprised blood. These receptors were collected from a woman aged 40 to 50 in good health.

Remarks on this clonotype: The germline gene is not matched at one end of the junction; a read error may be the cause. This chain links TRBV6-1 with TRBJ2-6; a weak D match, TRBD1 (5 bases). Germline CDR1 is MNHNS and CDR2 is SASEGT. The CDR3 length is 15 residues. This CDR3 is CASSERGSGANVRTF. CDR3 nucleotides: TGTGCCAGCAGTGAAAGAGGCTCTGGGGCCAACGTCCGGACTTTC.

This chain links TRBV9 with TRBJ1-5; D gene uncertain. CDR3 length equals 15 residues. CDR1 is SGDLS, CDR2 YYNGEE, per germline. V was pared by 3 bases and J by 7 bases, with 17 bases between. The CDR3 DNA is TGTGCCAGCAGCGGGGGATCCGCAAGCGGGCAGCCCCAGCATTTT. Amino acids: CASSGGSASGQPQHF. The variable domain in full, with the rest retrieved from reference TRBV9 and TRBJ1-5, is DSGVTQTPKHLITATGQRVTLRCSPRSGDLSVYWYQQSLDQGLQFLIQYYNGEERAKGNILERFSAQQFPDLHSELNLSSLELGDSALYFCASSGGSASGQPQHFGDGTRLSIL.

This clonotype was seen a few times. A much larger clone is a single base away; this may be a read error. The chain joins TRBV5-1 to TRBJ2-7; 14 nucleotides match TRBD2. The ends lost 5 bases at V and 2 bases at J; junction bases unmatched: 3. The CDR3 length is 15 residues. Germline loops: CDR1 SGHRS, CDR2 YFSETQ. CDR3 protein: CASRSGLAGAYEQYF. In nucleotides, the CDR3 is TGCGCCAGCAGGTCGGGACTAGCGGGGGCCTACGAGCAGTACTTC.

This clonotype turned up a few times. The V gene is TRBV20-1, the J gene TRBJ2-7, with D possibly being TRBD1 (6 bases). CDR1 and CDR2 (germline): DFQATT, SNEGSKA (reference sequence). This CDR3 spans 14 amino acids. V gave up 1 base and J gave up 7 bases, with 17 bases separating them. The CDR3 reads CSARVVAGDGEQYF. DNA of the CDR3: TGCAGTGCTAGAGTTGTGGCAGGGGATGGAGAGCAGTACTTC.

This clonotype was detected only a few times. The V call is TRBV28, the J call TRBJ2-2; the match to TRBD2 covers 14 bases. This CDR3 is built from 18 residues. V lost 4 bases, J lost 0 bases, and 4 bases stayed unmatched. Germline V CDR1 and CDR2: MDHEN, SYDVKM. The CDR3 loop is CASSSGLAGGANTGELFF. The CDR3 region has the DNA TGTGCCAGCAGTTCAGGACTAGCGGGGGGTGCGAACACCGGGGAGCTGTTTTTT.

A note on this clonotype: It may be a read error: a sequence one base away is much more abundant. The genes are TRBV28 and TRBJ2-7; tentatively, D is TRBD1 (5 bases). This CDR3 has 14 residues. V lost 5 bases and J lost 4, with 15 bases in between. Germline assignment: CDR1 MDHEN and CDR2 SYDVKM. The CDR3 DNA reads TGTGCCAGCAGTGTATTGGCAAGGGGTTACGAGCAGTACTTC. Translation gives CASSVLARGYEQYF.

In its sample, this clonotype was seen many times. In DNA, the CDR3 is TGTGCCAGCAGCCAGACCCCCCTCCGGGGGGCGGAGGGGGCCAACGTCCTGACTTTC. This translates into CASSQTPLRGAEGANVLTF. This sequence joins TRBV7-6 and TRBJ2-6, with D possibly being TRBD2 (7 bases). This CDR3 is built from 19 residues. V gave up 5 bases and J gave up 4 bases, with 24 bases separating them. The germline V gene has CDR1 SGHVS and CDR2 FNYEAQ.

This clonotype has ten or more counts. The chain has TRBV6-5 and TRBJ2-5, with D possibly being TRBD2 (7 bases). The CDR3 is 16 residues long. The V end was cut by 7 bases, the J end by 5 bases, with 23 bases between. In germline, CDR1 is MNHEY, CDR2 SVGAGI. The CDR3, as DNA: TGTGCCAGCACAAGAGCGGGTGGGGGGGCGTTGGAGACCCAGTACTTC. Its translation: CASTRAGGGALETQYF.

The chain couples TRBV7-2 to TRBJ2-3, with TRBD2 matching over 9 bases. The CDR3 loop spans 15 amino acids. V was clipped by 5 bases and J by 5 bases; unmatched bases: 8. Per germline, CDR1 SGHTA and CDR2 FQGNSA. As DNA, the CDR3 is TGTGCCAGCAGCCTTTCGGGTAGCGGGGGAGATACGCAGTATTTT. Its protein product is CASSLSGSGGDTQYF.

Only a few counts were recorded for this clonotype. The CDR3 is CASSLMGTATGELFF. In DNA, the CDR3 is TGTGCCAGCAGCTTAATGGGGACAGCTACCGGGGAGCTGTTTTTT. This chain joins TRBV7-3 and TRBJ2-2; 7 nucleotides match TRBD1. Trimming at V came to 1 base and at J to 5 bases, leaving 4 bases not matched to a gene. Per germline, CDR1 SGHTA and CDR2 FQGTGA. CDR3 length equals 15 residues.

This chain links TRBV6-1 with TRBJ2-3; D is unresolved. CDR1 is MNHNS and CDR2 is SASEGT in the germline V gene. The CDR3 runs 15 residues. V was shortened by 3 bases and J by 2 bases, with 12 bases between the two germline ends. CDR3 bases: TGTGCCAGCAGTGACCTCCTACGGCCCACAGATACGCAGTATTTT. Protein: CASSDLLRPTDTQYF.

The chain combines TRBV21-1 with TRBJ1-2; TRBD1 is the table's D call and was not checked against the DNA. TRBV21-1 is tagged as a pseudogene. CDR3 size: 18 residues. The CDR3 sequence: CASSKNPTPRGQREGYTF. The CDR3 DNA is TGTGCCAGCAGCAAAAACCCTACCCCACGGGGGCAAAGGGAAGGCTACACCTTC.

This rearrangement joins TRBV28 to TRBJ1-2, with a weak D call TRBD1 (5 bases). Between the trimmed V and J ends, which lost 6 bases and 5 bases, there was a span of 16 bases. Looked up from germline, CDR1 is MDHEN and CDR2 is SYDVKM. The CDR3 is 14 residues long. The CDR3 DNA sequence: TGTGCCAGCAGCTCGGACATCCCCCCGTATGGCTACACCTTC. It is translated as CASSSDIPPYGYTF.

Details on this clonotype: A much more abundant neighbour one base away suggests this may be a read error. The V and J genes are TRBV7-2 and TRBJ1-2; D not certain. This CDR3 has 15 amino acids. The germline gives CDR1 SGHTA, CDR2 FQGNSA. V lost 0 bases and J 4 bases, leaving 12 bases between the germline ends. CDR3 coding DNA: TGTGCCAGCAGCTTAGCCCGGCCACCGAGCTATGGCTACACCTTC. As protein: CASSLARPPSYGYTF.

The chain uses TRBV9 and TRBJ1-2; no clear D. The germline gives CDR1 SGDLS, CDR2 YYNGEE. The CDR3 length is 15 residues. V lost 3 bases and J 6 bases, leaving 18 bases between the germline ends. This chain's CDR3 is CASSEDATPGHGYTF. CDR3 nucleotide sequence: TGTGCCAGCAGCGAGGACGCCACGCCGGGTCATGGCTACACCTTC.

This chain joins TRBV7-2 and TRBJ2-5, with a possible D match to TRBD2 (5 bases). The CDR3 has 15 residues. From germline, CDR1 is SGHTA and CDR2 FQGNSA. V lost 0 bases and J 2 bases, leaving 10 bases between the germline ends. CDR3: CASSLATGRQETQYF. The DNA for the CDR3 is TGTGCCAGCAGCTTAGCCACGGGAAGACAAGAGACCCAGTACTTC.

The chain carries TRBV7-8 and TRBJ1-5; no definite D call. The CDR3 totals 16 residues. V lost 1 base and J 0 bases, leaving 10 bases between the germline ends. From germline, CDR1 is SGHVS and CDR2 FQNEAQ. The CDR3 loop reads CASSLGRDYSNQPQHF. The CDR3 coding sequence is TGTGCCAGCAGCTTAGGCAGAGACTATAGCAATCAGCCCCAGCATTTT. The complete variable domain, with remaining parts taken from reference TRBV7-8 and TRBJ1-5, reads GAGVSQSPRYKVAKRGQDVALRCDPISGHVSLFWYQQALGQGPEFLTYFQNEAQLDKSGLPSDRFFAERPEGSVSTLKIQRTQQEDSAVYLCASSLGRDYSNQPQHFGDGTRLSIL.

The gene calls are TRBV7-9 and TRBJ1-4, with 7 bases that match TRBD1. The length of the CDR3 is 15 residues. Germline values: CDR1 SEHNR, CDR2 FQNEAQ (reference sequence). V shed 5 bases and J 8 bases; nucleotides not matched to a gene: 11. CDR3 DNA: TGTGCCAGCAGCGCCTCAGGGGGGTTAAGGGAAAAACTGTTTTTT. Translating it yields CASSASGGLREKLFF.

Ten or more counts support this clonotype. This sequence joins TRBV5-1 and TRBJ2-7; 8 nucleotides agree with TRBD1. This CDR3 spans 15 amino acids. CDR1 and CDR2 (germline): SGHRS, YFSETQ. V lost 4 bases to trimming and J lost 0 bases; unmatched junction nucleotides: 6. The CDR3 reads CASSDGQGSSYEQYF. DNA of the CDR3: TGCGCCAGCAGCGACGGACAGGGAAGCTCCTACGAGCAGTACTTC.

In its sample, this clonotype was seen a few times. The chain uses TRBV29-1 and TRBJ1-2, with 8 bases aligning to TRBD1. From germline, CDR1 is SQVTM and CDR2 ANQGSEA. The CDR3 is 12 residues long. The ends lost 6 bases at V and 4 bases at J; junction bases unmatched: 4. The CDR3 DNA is TGCAGCGTAGACGGACAGGGCTATGGCTACACCTTC. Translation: CSVDGQGYGYTF.

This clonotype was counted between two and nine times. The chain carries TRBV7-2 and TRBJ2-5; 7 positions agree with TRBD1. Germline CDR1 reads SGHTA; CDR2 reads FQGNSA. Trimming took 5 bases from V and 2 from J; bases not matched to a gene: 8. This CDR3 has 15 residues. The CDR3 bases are TGTGCCAGCAGCCTCTACCTGACAGGGCAAGAGACCCAGTACTTC. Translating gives CASSLYLTGQETQYF.

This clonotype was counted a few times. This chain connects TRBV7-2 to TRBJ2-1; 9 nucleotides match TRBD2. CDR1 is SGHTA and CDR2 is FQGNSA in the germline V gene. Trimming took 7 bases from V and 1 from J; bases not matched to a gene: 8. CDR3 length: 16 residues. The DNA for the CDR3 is TGTGCCAGCAATCTCGCTAGCGGGGCGTCCTACAATGAGCAGTTCTTC. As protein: CASNLASGASYNEQFF. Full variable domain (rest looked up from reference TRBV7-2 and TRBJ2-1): GAGVSQSPSNKVTEKGKDVELRCDPISGHTALYWYRQSLGQGLEFLIYFQGNSAPDKSGLPSDRFSAERTGGSVSTLTIQRTQQEDSAVYLCASNLASGASYNEQFFGPGTRLTVL.

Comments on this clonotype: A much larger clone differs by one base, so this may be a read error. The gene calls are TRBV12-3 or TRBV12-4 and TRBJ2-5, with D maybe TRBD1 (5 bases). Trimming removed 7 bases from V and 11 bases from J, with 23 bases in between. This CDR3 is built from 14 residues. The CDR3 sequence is CASTGGRGWNEQYF. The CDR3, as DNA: TGTGCCAGCACCGGCGGTAGGGGATGGAATGAGCAGTACTTC.

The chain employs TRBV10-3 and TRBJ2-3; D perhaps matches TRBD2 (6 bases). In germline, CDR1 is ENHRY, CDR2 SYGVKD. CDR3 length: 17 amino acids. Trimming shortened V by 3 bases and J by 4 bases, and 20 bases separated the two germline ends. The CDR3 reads CAISEHGGKGRADTQYF. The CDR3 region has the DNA TGTGCCATCAGTGAACACGGGGGTAAGGGAAGGGCAGATACGCAGTATTTT.

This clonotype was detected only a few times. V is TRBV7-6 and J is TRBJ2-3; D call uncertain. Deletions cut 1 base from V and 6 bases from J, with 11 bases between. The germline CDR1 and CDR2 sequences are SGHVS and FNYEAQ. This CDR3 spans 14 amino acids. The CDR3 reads CASSLGIGLDTQYF. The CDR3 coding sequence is TGTGCCAGCAGCTTAGGCATAGGGTTGGATACGCAGTATTTT.

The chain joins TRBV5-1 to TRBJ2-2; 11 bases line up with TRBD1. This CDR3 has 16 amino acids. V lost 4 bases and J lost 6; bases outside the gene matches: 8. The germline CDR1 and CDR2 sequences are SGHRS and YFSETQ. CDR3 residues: CASSPIGQGAAGELFF. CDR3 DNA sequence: TGCGCCAGCAGCCCTATAGGACAGGGGGCGGCCGGGGAGCTGTTTTTT.